Shown below are 2 T cell receptor beta chains from a single sample sequenced in a study of cytomegalovirus exposure and HLA in healthy donors. Primers: 60 Vbeta forward and 13 Jbeta reverse. TCRdb's copy holds only in-frame clones and misses some; the assay was immunoSEQ multiplex PCR. The repertoire holds 95,000 to 100,000 clones, with around 75% as singletons. The sequenced sample consisted of PBMCs. The receptors originated from a man aged 45-60 years in good health and CMV-seronegative.

Only a few counts were recorded for this clone. The chain recombines TRBV4-2 with TRBJ1-3, with D uncertain. This CDR3 has 18 amino acids. Germline CDR1 reads LGHNA; CDR2 reads YNFKEQ. The V end was cut by 0 bases, the J end by 0 bases, with 15 bases between. The CDR3 sequence: CASSQDNPRLSSGNTIYF. The CDR3 DNA sequence: TGTGCCAGCAGCCAAGATAACCCGCGGCTTAGCTCTGGAAACACCATATATTTT.

The CDR3 DNA follows: TGTGCCAGCAGCGTAGGGCATCTAGATGGAAACACCATATATTTT. This sequence encodes CASSVGHLDGNTIYF. The V call is TRBV9, the J call TRBJ1-3; D call uncertain. The V gene lost 0 bases and the J gene lost 3 bases, with 10 bases spanning the gap. Per germline, CDR1 SGDLS and CDR2 YYNGEE. CDR3 length equals 15 residues.